A single sample is the source of the 19 T cell receptor beta chains below, sequenced in a study of Ad26.COV2.S vaccination and SARS-CoV-2 variants. Treatment given: about 20 received Ad26.COV2.S at low or high dose, single or two shots; about five received placebo; per-sample allocation not given. Samples analyzed were those drawn on day 63 after the first vaccine or placebo injection. The assay was immunoSEQ multiplex PCR, and TCRdb's table has in-frame clones only and misses some. The data show approximately 300,000 clones, around 81% seen once. Sequencing was performed on peripheral blood, taken in a trial of Ad26.COV2.S vaccine versus placebo. Every receptor here comes from a person aged 18-65 years who received the Ad26.COV2.S COVID-19 vaccine or a placebo.

This sequence joins TRBV9 and TRBJ2-2; D gene uncertain. Trimming left V 2 bases short and J 3 bases short, with 8 bases between. Per the germline V gene, CDR1 is SGDLS and CDR2 is YYNGEE. The CDR3 consists of 14 residues. CDR3 region: CASSVLLDTGELFF. As DNA, the CDR3 is TGTGCCAGCAGCGTCCTCTTGGACACCGGGGAGCTGTTTTTT.

This rearrangement joins TRBV30 to TRBJ1-3; TRBD1 is a possible D gene (5 bases). The V gene lost 0 bases and the J gene lost 5 bases, with 14 bases spanning the gap. The CDR3 has 15 residues. Germline assignment: CDR1 GTSNPN and CDR2 SVGIG (reference sequence). The CDR3 here is CAWSVPGTMRNTIYF. The CDR3, as DNA: TGTGCCTGGAGTGTACCCGGGACGATGAGAAACACCATATATTTT.

The chain couples TRBV6-5 to TRBJ1-1; no firm D call. Germline assignment: CDR1 MNHEY and CDR2 SVGAGI. This CDR3 region has 13 residues. V was shortened by 9 bases and J by 3 bases, with 14 bases between the two germline ends. The CDR3 DNA follows: TGTGCCAGTCACTCAGGTTGGGACACTGAAGCTTTCTTT. As protein: CASHSGWDTEAFF.

The genes are TRBV18 and TRBJ2-1; perhaps TRBD1 as D (6 bases). V lost 3 bases and J lost 8, with 14 bases in between. Looked up from germline, CDR1 is KGHSH and CDR2 is LQKENI. The CDR3 has 14 residues. CDR3 protein: CASSPYSGVDEQFF. As DNA, the CDR3 is TGTGCCAGCTCACCTTATTCAGGGGTCGATGAGCAGTTCTTC. Combining the CDR3 with reference TRBV18 and TRBJ2-1 gives the whole variable domain NAGVMQNPRHLVRRRGQEARLRCSPMKGHSHVYWYRQLPEEGLKFMVYLQKENIIDESGMPKERFSAEFPKEGPSILRIQQVVRGDSAAYFCASSPYSGVDEQFFGPGTRLTVL.

V usage is TRBV11-1 and J usage is TRBJ2-1; a weak D match, TRBD2 (6 bases). V dropped 1 base and J dropped 5 bases, with 15 bases sitting between them. Germline CDR1 reads SGHAT; CDR2 reads FQDESV (reference sequence). The CDR3 contains 16 residues. CDR3 sequence reads: CASSLVGGGFNNEQFF. CDR3 sequence (DNA): TGTGCCAGCAGCTTAGTGGGAGGAGGGTTCAACAATGAGCAGTTCTTC.

This chain joins TRBV4-1 and TRBJ1-3, with no clear D. Trimming stripped 3 bases from V and 0 bases from J, with 12 bases between. Germline CDR1 is MGHRA and CDR2 is YSYEKL. CDR3 length equals 16 residues. CDR3 protein: CASSHDPPSSGNTIYF. As DNA, the CDR3 is TGCGCCAGCAGCCATGACCCCCCCAGCTCTGGAAACACCATATATTTT.

The J gene is TRBJ1-1, the V gene TRBV5-1, with 7 positions matching TRBD1. V dropped 4 bases and J dropped 4; count of bases not matched to a gene: 10. Germline V gives CDR1 SGHRS, CDR2 YFSETQ. The CDR3 extends over 15 amino acids. For the CDR3, the DNA is TGCGCCAGCAGCCTTTACAGGGGAGTGGGCACTGAAGCTTTCTTT. This codes for CASSLYRGVGTEAFF.

The chain carries TRBV5-1 and TRBJ1-3; TRBD1 matches at 10 bases. The V and J ends lost 4 bases and 5 bases, in that order; junction bases with no gene match: 6. There are 15 residues in the CDR3. Germline V gene sequence: CDR1 SGHRS, CDR2 YFSETQ. The CDR3 nucleotides read TGCGCCAGCAGCGGCGGGACAGGGGCGAGAAACACCATATATTTT. This translates into CASSGGTGARNTIYF.

This chain connects TRBV10-3 to TRBJ2-3, with D tentatively TRBD2 (7 bases). The CDR3 extends over 13 amino acids. Trimming pared 7 bases from V and 2 bases from J, leaving 10 bases between. Germline lookup yields CDR1 ENHRY and CDR2 SYGVKD. The CDR3 protein is CAITGGFTDTQYF. CDR3 DNA sequence: TGTGCCATCACGGGGGGCTTCACAGATACGCAGTATTTT.

The chain combines TRBV11-3 with TRBJ1-1; 9 bases line up with TRBD1. Germline-derived CDR1 and CDR2 are SGHNT and YENEEA. The CDR3 is 16 residues long. J lost 6 bases, V lost 5 bases, and 13 bases had no gene match. The CDR3 region has the DNA TGTGCCAGCAGCACACACACCTGGGACAGGGACCCTGAAGCTTTCTTT. It codes for CASSTHTWDRDPEAFF.

CDR3: CASSLRDGANVLTF. The CDR3 region has the DNA TGTGCCAGCAGCCTCCGAGATGGGGCCAACGTCCTGACTTTC. The rearrangement joins TRBV2 to TRBJ2-6; D not resolved. Trimming removed 6 bases from V and 3 bases from J, with 9 bases in between. This CDR3 comprises 14 residues. CDR1 is SNHLY and CDR2 is FYNNEI in the germline V gene.

The CDR3 sequence: CASSVSSLQETQYF. In DNA form, the CDR3 reads TGTGCCAGCAGCGTTTCCAGCTTACAAGAGACCCAGTACTTC. The chain joins TRBV9 to TRBJ2-5; D is ambiguous. With 2 bases removed from V and 2 bases from J, the gap between germline ends came to 10 bases. The CDR3 loop spans 14 amino acids. Germline CDR1 and CDR2: SGDLS and YYNGEE.

The chain is built from TRBV2 and TRBJ2-3, with D unclear. Germline CDR1 reads SNHLY; CDR2 reads FYNNEI. The CDR3 contains 13 residues. The V end was cut by 1 base, the J end by 8 bases, with 10 bases between. The CDR3, as DNA: TGTGCCAGCAGTGAAGTTGTAGGGCCTACGCAGTATTTT. Protein sequence: CASSEVVGPTQYF.

The chain uses TRBV20-1 and TRBJ2-6; 9 nucleotides line up with TRBD1. The germline V gene has CDR1 DFQATT and CDR2 SNEGSKA (reference sequence). The V segment lost 3 bases and the J segment 4 bases; nucleotides outside the gene matches: 13. There are 18 residues in the CDR3. The chain's CDR3 is CSASSGTGFGEGANVLTF. The DNA for the CDR3 is TGCAGTGCTAGTTCCGGGACAGGGTTTGGGGAAGGGGCCAACGTCCTGACTTTC.

The CDR3 region is CASSPNQGAHTEAFF. CDR3 sequence (DNA): TGCGCCAGCAGCCCTAACCAGGGGGCACACACTGAAGCTTTCTTT. J is TRBJ1-1 and V is TRBV4-1, with 8 bases identical to TRBD1. V gave up 4 bases and J gave up 3 bases; unmatched junction bases: 7. Germline V CDR1 and CDR2: MGHRA, YSYEKL. This CDR3 contains 15 residues.

V gene TRBV28 combines with J gene TRBJ1-5, with 10 bases lining up with TRBD1. Germline CDR1 is MDHEN and CDR2 is SYDVKM. Trimming at V came to 6 bases and at J to 2 bases, leaving 7 bases not matched to a gene. The CDR3 spans 16 residues. As DNA, the CDR3 is TGTGCCAGCAGAGACAGGGGGCTGAGAGGCAATCAGCCCCAGCATTTT. Amino acids: CASRDRGLRGNQPQHF.

The genes are TRBV5-4 and TRBJ2-2; TRBD1 agrees at 8 bases. The junction had 4 bases not matched to a gene; V was cut back by 3 bases and J by 3 bases. This CDR3 region has 15 residues. CDR1 and CDR2 from the germline V gene are SGHNT and YYREEE (reference sequence). As DNA, the CDR3 is TGTGCCAGCAGCTCGCTGGACAGGGACACCGGGGAGCTGTTTTTT. Amino acids: CASSSLDRDTGELFF.

The chain couples TRBV2 to TRBJ1-5; TRBD1 matches 9 bases. J was trimmed by 6 bases and V by 4 bases; bases with no gene match: 4. The CDR3 has 14 amino acids. Per the germline V gene, CDR1 is SNHLY and CDR2 is FYNNEI. The CDR3 DNA reads as TGTGCCAGCAGTGCCACAGGGGGCGGTCAGCCCCAGCATTTT. Translation gives CASSATGGGQPQHF.

The gene calls are TRBV2 and TRBJ2-1; D possibly corresponds to TRBD2 (7 bases). The CDR3 is 16 residues long. Trimming left V 3 bases short and J 2 bases short, with 14 bases between. Germline V gives CDR1 SNHLY, CDR2 FYNNEI. CDR3 DNA: TGTGCCAGCAGTGACGCCAGAGGGGGGGCCTACAATGAGCAGTTCTTC. This sequence encodes CASSDARGGAYNEQFF. Looking up the rest from reference TRBV2 and TRBJ2-1 gives the full variable domain: EPEVTQTPSHQVTQMGQEVILRCVPISNHLYFYWYRQILGQKVEFLVSFYNNEISEKSEIFDDQFSVERPDGSNFTLKIRSTKLEDSAMYFCASSDARGGAYNEQFFGPGTRLTVL.